Listed below are T cell receptor beta chains from one sample, sequenced in a study of blood T cell repertoires in COVID-19. TCRdb's copy holds only in-frame clones and misses some; the assay was immunoSEQ multiplex PCR. This table has almost 400,000 clones, around 87% appearing once. Sequencing was performed on peripheral blood. The receptors derive from a woman aged 55-69 years with COVID-19, enrolled during active disease. Both conserved end residues are part of each CDR3. D genes are given only for firm matches. Rows may omit the clone size; those that give it use once, few, many or a size class.

V	D	J	size	DNA	CDR3
TRBV24-1	TRBD1	TRBJ2-3	-	TGTGCCACCAGTGCGACGACAGGGGGTTTCACAGATACGCAGTATTTT	CATSATTGGFTDTQYF
TRBV4-1	TRBD2	TRBJ2-2	-	TGCGCCAGCAGCCAAGATACCGGGACTAGCGGGGGGCCACCGAACACCGGGGAGCTGTTTTTT	CASSQDTGTSGGPPNTGELFF
TRBV29-1	TRBD2	TRBJ2-3	-	TGCAGCCTGCGGACTAGCGGTTACACAGATACGCAGTATTTT	CSLRTSGYTDTQYF
TRBV3-1/TRBV3-2	-	TRBJ1-5	-	TGTGCCAGCAGCCAAGTGTACAATCAGCCCCAGCATTTT	CASSQVYNQPQHF
TRBV7-6	TRBD1	TRBJ2-6	-	TGTGCCAGCAGCTTAGCGCCACCACAGGGGACTGGGGCCAACGTCCTGACTTTC	CASSLAPPQGTGANVLTF
TRBV18	-	TRBJ1-5	-	TGTGCCAGCTCACCTTATGACAGGTTGAATCAGCCCCAGCATTTT	CASSPYDRLNQPQHF
TRBV5-1	-	TRBJ1-2	-	TGCGCCAGCAGCCTACCCCAGGGTACCTATGGCTACACCTTC	CASSLPQGTYGYTF
TRBV11-1	-	TRBJ2-5	-	TGTGCCAGCAGCTTAAATATCCGCGGTGTTGGGACCCAGTACTTC	CASSLNIRGVGTQYF
TRBV3-1/TRBV3-2	-	TRBJ1-2	-	TGTGCCAGCAGCCAAGGGCCTTATGGCTACACCTTC	CASSQGPYGYTF
TRBV15	TRBD1	TRBJ1-6	-	TGTGCCACCGAGAGGGACAGGGGCGATTCACCCCTCCACTTT	CATERDRGDSPLHF
TRBV14	TRBD1	TRBJ1-3	-	TGTGCCAGCAGCCAAGGACAGGGGCTTTACACCATATATTTT	CASSQGQGLYTIYF
TRBV27	TRBD1	TRBJ2-2	-	TGTGCCAGCAGTTTGACAGGGGGTCGAACCGGGGAGCTGTTTTTT	CASSLTGGRTGELFF
TRBV12-5	-	TRBJ2-3	-	TGTGCTAGTGGTTTGGCGGCAGGGGCGGACACAGATACGCAGTATTTT	CASGLAAGADTDTQYF
TRBV19	-	TRBJ1-1	-	TGTGCCAGTAGTGATGACGGGAGGGTCACTGAAGCTTTCTTT	CASSDDGRVTEAFF
TRBV19	TRBD1	TRBJ1-5	-	TGTGCCAGTAGCCGACAGGGTGGGAGCAATCAGCCCCAGCATTTT	CASSRQGGSNQPQHF
TRBV12-3/TRBV12-4	-	TRBJ1-2	few	TGTGCCAGCAGTTTAGTCGGAGGGTTTGGCTACACCTTC	CASSLVGGFGYTF
TRBV15	-	TRBJ1-6	-	TGTGCCACCAGCTCCCAGACGGGGAATTCACCCCTCCACTTT	CATSSQTGNSPLHF
TRBV3-1/TRBV3-2	TRBD2	TRBJ2-7	once	TGTGCCAGCAGCCTGGCGCCAGCGGGGATCTACGAGCAGTACTTC	CASSLAPAGIYEQYF
TRBV11-3	TRBD2	TRBJ2-7	-	TGTGCCAGCAGCTTAGGGGCGGGAGGCGAGCAGTACTTC	CASSLGAGGEQYF
TRBV5-1	TRBD2	TRBJ2-3	-	TGCGCCAGCAGCTTAGCAGCGGGGGCCTTTAGCACAGATACGCAGTATTTT	CASSLAAGAFSTDTQYF
TRBV11-2	TRBD2	TRBJ2-3	few	TGTGCCAGCATGCTAGCGGGGGCGCGCACAGATACGCAGTATTTT	CASMLAGARTDTQYF
TRBV5-1	-	TRBJ1-3	-	TGCGCCAGCAGCCCGGGCCCGGGGGGCTCTGGAAACACCATATATTTT	CASSPGPGGSGNTIYF
TRBV18	-	TRBJ1-3	-	TGTGCCAGCTCACCAAACAGCTCTGGAAACACCATATATTTT	CASSPNSSGNTIYF
TRBV13	-	TRBJ1-3	-	TGTGCCAGCAGCCGGACTCGAGGAGGTGGAAACACCATATATTTT	CASSRTRGGGNTIYF
TRBV5-1	TRBD2	TRBJ2-2	once	TGCGCCAGCAGCTTTAGCGGGGGTTATAACACCGGGGAGCTGTTTTTT	CASSFSGGYNTGELFF
TRBV11-2	TRBD1	TRBJ2-5	-	TGTGCCAGCAGCTCGGACAGGGGGGAGACCCAGTACTTC	CASSSDRGETQYF
TRBV19	-	TRBJ1-2	-	TGTGCCAGTAGTACTCTCCACAACGACTATGGCTACACCTTC	CASSTLHNDYGYTF
TRBV7-6	-	TRBJ2-1	once	TGTGCCAGCAGCTTAGTTCATTCGGGGGGCGCGGGGAAGAATGAGCAGTTCTTC	CASSLVHSGGAGKNEQFF
TRBV7-9	TRBD1	TRBJ2-7	-	TGTGCCAGCCCCATAGGGGGGACAGGGGGCATCGAGCAGTACTTC	CASPIGGTGGIEQYF
TRBV6-5	TRBD1	TRBJ1-6	-	TGTGCCAGCACAACAGGGGGAAATTCACCCCTCCACTTT	CASTTGGNSPLHF
TRBV6-5	TRBD1	TRBJ2-7	-	TGTGCCAGCAGGTCCGGGACAGGGTATTCCGAGCAGTACTTC	CASRSGTGYSEQYF
TRBV13	-	TRBJ2-1	-	TGTGCCAGCAGCCGGGACTTCATACGTGAGCAGTTCTTC	CASSRDFIREQFF
TRBV2	TRBD1	TRBJ1-3	-	TGTGCCAGCACCCAGGACAGGAGCTCTGGAAACACCATATATTTT	CASTQDRSSGNTIYF
TRBV3-1/TRBV3-2	-	TRBJ2-1	-	TGTGCCAGCAGCCGGGGCCATTCGGGCAATGAGCAGTTCTTC	CASSRGHSGNEQFF
TRBV28	-	TRBJ1-4	-	TGTGCCAGCAGCCCCGACAGGTTGAATGAAAAACTGTTTTTT	CASSPDRLNEKLFF
TRBV4-1	TRBD1	TRBJ1-5	-	TGCGCCAGCAGCCTTTCACGGGACAGGCTAAATCAGCCCCAGCATTTT	CASSLSRDRLNQPQHF
TRBV30	-	TRBJ1-3	once	TGTGCCCGAAAAGCCTTCTCTGGAAACACCATATATTTT	CARKAFSGNTIYF
TRBV5-1	TRBD2	TRBJ2-1	-	TGCGCCAGCAGCTTGGTGGTAGCGGGACCCCGTGTTGAGCAGTTCTTC	CASSLVVAGPRVEQFF
TRBV28	-	TRBJ1-1	-	TGTGCCAGCAGTCTCCACAGTCCCGTTGGCACTGAAGCTTTCTTT	CASSLHSPVGTEAFF
TRBV6-6	-	TRBJ1-1	-	TGTGCCAGCAGGGAAAGGGGGAACACTGAAGCTTTCTTT	CASRERGNTEAFF
TRBV6-5	-	TRBJ2-3	once	TGTGCCAGCAGTTACTCGGGCAGAGCTAGCACAGATACGCAGTATTTT	CASSYSGRASTDTQYF
TRBV28	TRBD1	TRBJ1-2	-	TGTGCCAGCATAGGGGGGACAGGACCCCTACCTAACTATGGCTACACCTTC	CASIGGTGPLPNYGYTF
TRBV28	TRBD1	TRBJ1-1	-	TGTGCCAGCAGACCTTTACAGACAGGGCCCATGGACACTGAAGCTTTCTTT	CASRPLQTGPMDTEAFF
TRBV3-1/TRBV3-2	-	TRBJ2-3	-	TGTGCCAGCAGCCCCCGGGGCACAGATACGCAGTATTTT	CASSPRGTDTQYF
TRBV5-4	-	TRBJ1-6	-	TGTGCCAGCAGCGTGGAGCGGGGGGCGGGTAATTCACCCCTCCACTTT	CASSVERGAGNSPLHF
TRBV9	-	TRBJ1-1	-	TGTGCCAGCAGCTTCCACTCATTAGACAGTGAAGCTTTCTTT	CASSFHSLDSEAFF